This T cell receptor beta chain was captured in a study of post-analysis software for immune sequencing data (dated by TCRdb to 2014 to 2015). Broadly, across the study: The recorded disease courses included relapsing-remitting, secondary progressive and progressive-relapsing multiple sclerosis, and some patients had no subtype annotation. The multiple sclerosis patient repertoires were compared with more than 9 previously published healthy control repertoires from donors aged roughly 6 to 25 years. A subset of samples was prepared in parallel using single-end sample barcoding, then pooled and co-amplified after Illumina adapter ligation. The paper as a whole reports these results and caveats: About 5 TRBV segments, including TRBV5-6, TRBV5-1 and TRBV20-1, were significantly more frequent in patients than controls. Normalized Chao1 diversity was significantly lower in multiple sclerosis patients than controls, suggesting substantial peripheral T-cell clonal expansion. Direct clustering with F measure revealed strong co-clustering of samples prepared in the same batch, which led to a batch-effect correction. The multiple sclerosis patient group was slightly younger than the control group.

The germline V gene (reference sequence) sets CDR1 to SEHNR and CDR2 to FQNEAQ. V and J lose 3 bases and 0 bases, and a span of 8 bases separates them. From the cysteine through the phenylalanine, the CDR3 covers 14 amino acids. Just the 42-base CDR3 DNA is kept, in frame starting at base 1. Library preparation employed PCR. The reads were generated on an Illumina HiSeq 2500. To reduce PCR and sequencing biases, unique molecular identifiers were built into the TCR beta cDNA libraries. Approximately 500,000 cDNA molecules were obtained per 1 to 10 million input T cells, so each molecule approximated one T cell. The patient libraries were prepared and sequenced using the same protocol as the earlier healthy control dataset. Within a given batch, samples were prepared together, multiplexed and sequenced on the same HiSeq lane. In the paper's pipeline: Raw barcoded reads were processed with MIGEC, discarding single-read molecular identifier groups before consensus assembly and CDR3 extraction. Clonotype tables were post-analysed with VDJtools, normalizing diversity by down-sampling all datasets to the smallest sample size. In repertoire overlap clustering, CDR3 amino acid sequences, but not nucleotide sequences, were matched to correct batch-related cross-sample contamination. TCRdb's own reprocessing of the public reads used fastp at Q25 and MiXCR and kept productive beta chains. Entries that share a CDR3 protein sequence are merged under the most common genes and DNA. TCRdb, not the authors, supplied the V and J calls. The sample table lists approximately 630,000 distinct CDR3 sequences, over 45% of them with a count of one. Over 9% of the sample is held by the ten biggest clonotypes.

To demonstrate the VDJtools post-analysis software, TCR beta repertoires were profiled from the peripheral blood of 13 young patients with multiple sclerosis. Multiple sclerosis patients were children and adolescents aged about 6 to 16 years. Notes on this clonotype: Its antigen specificity is not known. Base qualities are missing; no much larger clone stands one base away.

The sequence was collected from a girl aged 2 to 10 with multiple sclerosis. The rearranged segments are TRBV7-9 and TRBJ2-5, with no D gene named confidently. Source material: blood. DNA sequence: TGTGCCAGCAGCTTGTCTCAGTACCAAGAGACCCAGTACTTC. It translates as CASSLSQYQETQYF.